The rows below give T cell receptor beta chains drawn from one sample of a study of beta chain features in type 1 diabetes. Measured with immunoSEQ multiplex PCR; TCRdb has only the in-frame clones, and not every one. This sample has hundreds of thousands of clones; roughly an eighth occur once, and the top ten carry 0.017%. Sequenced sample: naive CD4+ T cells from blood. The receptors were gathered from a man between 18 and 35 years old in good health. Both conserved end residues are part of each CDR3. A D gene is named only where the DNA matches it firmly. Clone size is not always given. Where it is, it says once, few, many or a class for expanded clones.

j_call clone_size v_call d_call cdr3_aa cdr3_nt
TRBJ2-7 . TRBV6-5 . CASSYSRGEQYF TGTGCCAGCAGTTACTCCAGGGGTGAGCAGTACTTC
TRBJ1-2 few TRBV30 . CAWSLGGRVNTF TGTGCCTGGAGTTTAGGGGGACGAGTGAACACCTTC
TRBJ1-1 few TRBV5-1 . CASSPDRMNTEAFF TGCGCCAGCAGCCCGGACAGAATGAACACTGAAGCTTTCTTT
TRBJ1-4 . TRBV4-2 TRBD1 CASSGGTGRDEKLFF TGTGCCAGCAGCGGAGGGACAGGGCGGGATGAAAAACTGTTTTTT
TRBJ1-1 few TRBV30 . CAWSLTEPQNTEAFF TGTGCCTGGAGCTTAACCGAGCCCCAGAACACTGAAGCTTTCTTT
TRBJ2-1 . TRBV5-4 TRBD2 CASSLESGGWNEQFF TGTGCCAGCAGCTTGGAAAGCGGGGGTTGGAATGAGCAGTTCTTC
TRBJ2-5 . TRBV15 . CATKIGGQETQYF TGTGCCACCAAGATAGGGGGTCAAGAGACCCAGTACTTC
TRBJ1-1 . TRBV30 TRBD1 CAWRKQGTEAFF TGTGCCTGGAGGAAACAGGGGACTGAAGCTTTCTTT
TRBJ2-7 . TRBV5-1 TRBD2 CASSLTGLAGYEQYF TGCGCCAGCAGCTTGACGGGACTAGCGGGATACGAGCAGTACTTC
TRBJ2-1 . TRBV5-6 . CASSPLKRSSYNEQFF TGTGCCAGCAGCCCCCTAAAGCGAAGCTCCTACAATGAGCAGTTCTTC
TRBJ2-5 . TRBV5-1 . CASSPGLRGTQYF TGCGCCAGCAGCCCCGGACTCAGGGGGACCCAGTACTTC
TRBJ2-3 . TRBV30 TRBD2 CAWSISGGTDTQYF TGTGCCTGGAGTATAAGCGGGGGCACAGATACGCAGTATTTT
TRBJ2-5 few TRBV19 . CASSPRARETQYF TGTGCCAGTAGTCCACGTGCTCGGGAGACCCAGTACTTC
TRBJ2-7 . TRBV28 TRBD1 CASNPGQSYEQYF TGTGCCAGCAACCCGGGACAGTCCTACGAGCAGTACTTC
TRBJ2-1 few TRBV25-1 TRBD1 CASSGEGQGNNEQFF TGTGCCAGCAGTGGTGAGGGACAGGGCAACAATGAGCAGTTCTTC
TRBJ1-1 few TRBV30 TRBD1 CACGQGGTEAFF TGTGCCTGTGGACAGGGGGGCACTGAAGCTTTCTTT
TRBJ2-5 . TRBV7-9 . CASSSRGAFETQYF TGTGCCAGCAGCTCCCGGGGGGCCTTTGAGACCCAGTACTTC
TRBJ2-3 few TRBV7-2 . CASSYYTDTQYF TGTGCCAGCAGTTACTACACAGATACGCAGTATTTT
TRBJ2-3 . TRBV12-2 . CASRLAMDWSTDTQYF TGTGCAAGTCGCTTAGCGATGGACTGGAGCACAGATACGCAGTATTTT
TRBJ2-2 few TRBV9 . CASSPHSQGLPGGELFF TGTGCCAGCAGCCCCCACTCCCAGGGGCTCCCCGGCGGGGAGCTGTTTTTT
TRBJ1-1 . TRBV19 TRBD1 CASSATGKARTEAFF TGTGCCAGTAGTGCGACAGGGAAGGCCCGCACTGAAGCTTTCTTT
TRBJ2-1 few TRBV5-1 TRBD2 CASSWTSGSINEQFF TGCGCCAGCAGTTGGACTAGCGGGAGCATTAATGAGCAGTTCTTC
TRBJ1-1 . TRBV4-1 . CASSQALGEAFF TGCGCCAGCAGCCAAGCCCTAGGAGAGGCTTTCTTT
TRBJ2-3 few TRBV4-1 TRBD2 CASSQDPRGGGTDTQYF TGCGCCAGCAGCCAAGATCCGCGGGGGGGCGGCACAGATACGCAGTATTTT
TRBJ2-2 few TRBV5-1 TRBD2 CASSSSGGASGELFF TGCGCCAGCAGCTCTAGCGGGGGGGCGTCCGGGGAGCTGTTTTTT
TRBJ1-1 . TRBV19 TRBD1 CASSTRQGVNTEAFF TGTGCCAGTAGTACCCGACAGGGAGTGAACACTGAAGCTTTCTTT
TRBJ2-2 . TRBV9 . CASSGHGELFF TGTGCCAGCAGCGGTCACGGGGAGCTGTTTTTT
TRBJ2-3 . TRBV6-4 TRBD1 CASSAQGADTQYF TGTGCCAGCAGTGCACAGGGGGCCGATACGCAGTATTTT
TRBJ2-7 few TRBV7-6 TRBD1 CASSSGTGSAEQYF TGTGCCAGCAGCTCCGGGACAGGGTCTGCCGAGCAGTACTTC
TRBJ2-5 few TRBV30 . CAWRTGQQETQYF TGTGCCTGGCGAACCGGACAGCAAGAGACCCAGTACTTC
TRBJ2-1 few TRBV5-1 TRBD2 CASSGTSGYNEQFF TGCGCCAGCTCCGGGACTAGCGGGTACAATGAGCAGTTCTTC
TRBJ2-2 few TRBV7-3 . CASSFQRTGELFF TGTGCCAGCAGCTTCCAGAGGACCGGGGAGCTGTTTTTT
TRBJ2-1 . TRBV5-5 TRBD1 CASSLGPRSGTGQFF TGTGCCAGCAGCTTGGGACCCCGGTCCGGGACAGGGCAGTTCTTC
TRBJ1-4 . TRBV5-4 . CASSPVGGSNEKLFF TGTGCCAGCAGCCCCGTGGGGGGGTCTAATGAAAAACTGTTTTTT
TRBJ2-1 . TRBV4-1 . CASSSGTQGYNEQFF TGCGCCAGCAGCTCCGGGACACAAGGGTACAATGAGCAGTTCTTC
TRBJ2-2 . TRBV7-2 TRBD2 CASSRAGAGTGELFF TGTGCCAGCAGTCGAGCGGGAGCGGGTACCGGGGAGCTGTTTTTT
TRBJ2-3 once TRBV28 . CASSLERATDTQYF TGTGCCAGCAGTTTAGAGAGGGCCACAGATACGCAGTATTTT
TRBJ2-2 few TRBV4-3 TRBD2 CASSQDERGGYTGELFF TGCGCCAGCAGCCAAGATGAGCGGGGGGGCTACACCGGGGAGCTGTTTTTT
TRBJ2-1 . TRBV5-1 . CASSSSLTGSSYNEQFF TGCGCCAGCAGCTCGAGCCTTACAGGGAGCTCCTACAATGAGCAGTTCTTC
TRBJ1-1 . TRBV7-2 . CASSLGQENTEAFF TGTGCCAGCAGCTTAGGGCAGGAGAACACTGAAGCTTTCTTT
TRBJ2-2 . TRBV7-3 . CASSPRGGELFF TGTGCCAGCAGCCCCCGAGGGGGGGAGCTGTTTTTT
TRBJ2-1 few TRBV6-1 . CASTGRGNNEQFF TGTGCCAGCACCGGTCGCGGTAACAATGAGCAGTTCTTC
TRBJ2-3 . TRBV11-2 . CASSLVDSWSDTQYF TGTGCCAGCAGCTTAGTCGACAGTTGGTCAGATACGCAGTATTTT
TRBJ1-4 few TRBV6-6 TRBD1 CASSYVQGAEKLFF TGTGCCAGCAGTTACGTACAGGGGGCTGAAAAACTGTTTTTT
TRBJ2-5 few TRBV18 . CASSPNRDGETQYF TGTGCCAGCTCACCCAACAGGGACGGGGAGACCCAGTACTTC
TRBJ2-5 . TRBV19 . CASSTTGGSETQYF TGTGCCAGTAGTACGACCGGAGGGTCCGAGACCCAGTACTTC
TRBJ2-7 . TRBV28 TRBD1 CASRYLPGQGANEQYF TGTGCCAGCAGGTATCTCCCGGGACAGGGGGCGAACGAGCAGTACTTC
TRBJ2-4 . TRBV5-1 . CASSLVPGGPLLAKNIQYF TGCGCCAGCAGCTTGGTCCCAGGGGGGCCCCTACTAGCCAAAAACATTCAGTACTTC
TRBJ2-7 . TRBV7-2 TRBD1 CASSSDRGAYEQYF TGTGCCAGCAGCTCGGACAGGGGGGCCTACGAGCAGTACTTC
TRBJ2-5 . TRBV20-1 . CSASGQETQYF TGCAGTGCCTCGGGGCAAGAGACCCAGTACTTC
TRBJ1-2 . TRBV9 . CASRPPGGGYTF TGTGCCAGCAGACCTCCGGGGGGAGGCTACACCTTC
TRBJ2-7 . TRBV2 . CASSPYNYEQYF TGTGCCAGCAGTCCATACAACTACGAGCAGTACTTC
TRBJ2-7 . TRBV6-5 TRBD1 CASSRDRGAYEQYF TGTGCCAGCAGTCGGGACAGGGGGGCCTACGAGCAGTACTTC
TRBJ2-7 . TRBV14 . CASSPPEGGPYEQYF TGTGCCAGCAGCCCTCCCGAAGGGGGTCCCTACGAGCAGTACTTC
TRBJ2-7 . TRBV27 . CASRQGGPYEQYF TGTGCCAGCAGGCAGGGCGGACCCTACGAGCAGTACTTC
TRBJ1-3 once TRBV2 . CASSERGAGNTIYF TGTGCCAGCAGTGAGCGGGGGGCTGGAAACACCATATATTTT
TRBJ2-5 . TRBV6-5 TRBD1 CASTRDRGETQYF TGTGCCAGCACCCGGGACAGGGGAGAGACCCAGTACTTC
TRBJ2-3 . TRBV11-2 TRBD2 CASSQGLAEPADTQYF TGTGCCAGCAGCCAAGGACTAGCGGAGCCCGCAGATACGCAGTATTTT
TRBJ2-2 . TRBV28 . CASSRRAGELFF TGTGCCAGCAGCCGCAGGGCCGGGGAGCTGTTTTTT
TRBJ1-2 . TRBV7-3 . CASSAAGTPLGGYTF TGTGCCAGCAGCGCTGCCGGGACTCCTCTGGGCGGCTACACCTTC